The 4 T cell receptor beta chains below all came from one sample that was sequenced in a study of blood T cell repertoires in COVID-19. The protocol was immunoSEQ multiplex PCR, while the TCRdb copy is restricted to in-frame clones and leaves out a portion. The data show nearly 350,000 clones, 80% to 90% seen once. Sequencing was carried out using peripheral blood. The origin of the receptors is a man aged 30 to 39 with active or convalescent COVID-19.

The table lists this clone with a few counts. The chain links TRBV6-2 or TRBV6-3 to TRBJ1-4, with a possible D match to TRBD1 (5 bases). V was pared by 5 bases and J by 5 bases, with 21 bases between. The CDR3 contains 17 residues. The germline gives CDR1 MNHEY, CDR2 SVGEGT. CDR3 region: CASSKPTDPQLNEKLFF. The CDR3 DNA reads as TGTGCCAGCAGTAAGCCGACAGACCCCCAACTAAATGAAAAACTGTTTTTT.

The gene calls are TRBV7-9 and TRBJ2-2; 10 bases are a match to TRBD2. Germline CDR1 SEHNR, CDR2 FQNEAQ (reference sequence). With 2 bases clipped from V and 4 bases from J, the junction kept 10 bases outside the gene matches. The CDR3 loop spans 18 amino acids. CDR3 nucleotides: TGTGCCAGCAGCTTACCGGGGGCTAGCGGGAGTACCACCGGGGAGCTGTTTTTT. Translating gives CASSLPGASGSTTGELFF.

The chain recombines TRBV9 with TRBJ2-3, with TRBD2 matching 7 bases. Losses at the gene ends were 4 bases for V and 5 bases for J; bases not matched to a gene: 19. Germline lookup yields CDR1 SGDLS and CDR2 YYNGEE. The CDR3 covers 18 residues. CDR3 sequence: CASSPKGAGPPPGDTQYF. The DNA for the CDR3 is TGTGCCAGCAGCCCCAAAGGAGCGGGGCCACCTCCGGGAGATACGCAGTATTTT.

The V call is TRBV18, the J call TRBJ2-3, with 10 bases fitting TRBD2. J gave up 6 bases and V 3 bases, and 6 bases lay outside the gene matches. The CDR3 consists of 15 residues. Germline V gives CDR1 KGHSH, CDR2 LQKENI. The CDR3 coding sequence is TGTGCCAGCTCACCGCCGACTAGCGGGTCGGATACGCAGTATTTT. Its translation: CASSPPTSGSDTQYF.